These 18 T cell receptor beta chains came from one sample sequenced in a study of CD8 T cells in Susac syndrome. cDNA came from about 0.46 to 1 ug RNA primed by random hexamers. TCRdb used MiXCR to reprocess the immunoSEQ multiplex PCR reads, holding one entry per CDR3 protein. The top ten clones hold around 0.072% of a sample with approximately 230,000 distinct CDR3 sequences, approximately 92% of them seen once. Input material: CD4+ T cells from PBMCs. The receptor set was obtained from a human donor with multiple sclerosis.

The rearrangement uses TRBV7-6 and TRBJ1-1, with unresolved D. The V end lost 0 bases, the J end lost 6 bases, and 14 bases lay between the germline ends. This CDR3 is 15 amino acids long. Germline lookup yields CDR1 SGHVS and CDR2 FNYEAQ. The CDR3 sequence: CASSLAQRPVAEAFF. DNA for the CDR3: TGTGCCAGCAGCTTAGCGCAGCGGCCTGTGGCTGAAGCTTTCTTT.

V gene TRBV10-1 combines with J gene TRBJ2-2, with no clear D. The V and J ends lost 2 bases and 5 bases respectively, with 12 bases between them. CDR1 is WNHNN and CDR2 is SYGVQD in the germline V gene (reference sequence). This CDR3 contains 15 residues. The CDR3 DNA sequence: TGCGCCAGCAGTGAGGAGAGTTTAGTGACCGGGGAGCTGTTTTTT. Encoded protein: CASSEESLVTGELFF.

The chain is built from TRBV2 and TRBJ2-7; possible D gene TRBD1, 5 bases. The germline V gene encodes CDR1 SNHLY and CDR2 FYNNEI. The CDR3 extends over 13 amino acids. V was cut by 7 bases and J by 7 bases, with 17 bases left in between. CDR3 residues: CASMQGFSGEQYV. CDR3 nucleotide sequence: TGTGCCAGCATGCAGGGTTTCTCTGGAGAGCAGTACGTC.

The chain carries TRBV7-9 and TRBJ2-7; a possible D gene is TRBD2 (5 bases). V was clipped by 5 bases and J by 4 bases, with 15 bases between them. This CDR3 has 14 residues. CDR1 and CDR2 from the germline V gene are SEHNR and FQNEAQ (reference sequence). The CDR3 loop reads CASSPGVVTYEQYF. In nucleotides, the CDR3 is TGTGCCAGCAGCCCCGGGGTGGTGACATACGAGCAGTACTTC.

The gene calls are TRBV18 and TRBJ2-2; 7 nucleotides align to TRBD1. Germline CDR1 reads KGHSH; CDR2 reads LQKENI. The CDR3 runs 16 residues. V lost 2 bases, J lost 6 bases, and 9 bases stayed unmatched. The CDR3 DNA sequence: TGTGCCAGCTCACCAAGGGAGACAGGGTTCGCCGGGGAGCTGTTTTTT. It yields the protein CASSPRETGFAGELFF.

The gene calls are TRBV4-1 and TRBJ1-2; D uncertain. The CDR3 runs 16 residues. V lost 1 base to trimming and J lost 8 bases, with 20 bases between them. The germline V gene has CDR1 MGHRA and CDR2 YSYEKL. Written as DNA, the CDR3 is TGCGCCAGCAGCCAAGGGGAGGGCCTTTCAACAAGCGGCTACACCTTC. The encoded protein is CASSQGEGLSTSGYTF.

This clonotype appeared a single time. This chain connects TRBV19 to TRBJ2-7, with D unclear. Germline assignment: CDR1 LNHDA and CDR2 SQIVND (reference sequence). V was pared by 1 base and J by 4 bases, with 8 bases between. The CDR3 covers 13 residues. CDR3 region: CASSIALGYEQYV. Written as DNA, the CDR3 is TGTGCCAGTAGTATAGCTTTGGGTTACGAGCAGTACGTC.

This chain connects TRBV7-8 to TRBJ2-5; weak D call: TRBD2 (7 bases). Trimming removed 1 base from V and 5 bases from J, with 17 bases in between. Germline V gene data show CDR1 as SGHVS and CDR2 as FQNEAQ. The CDR3 has 16 amino acids. The CDR3 coding sequence is TGTGCCAGCAGCTTAGACCCCCGGGGGGCTAGCGAGACCCAGTACTTC. This codes for CASSLDPRGASETQYF. The complete variable domain, with remaining parts taken from reference TRBV7-8 and TRBJ2-5, reads GAGVSQSPRYKVAKRGQDVALRCDPISGHVSLFWYQQALGQGPEFLTYFQNEAQLDKSGLPSDRFFAERPEGSVSTLKIQRTQQEDSAVYLCASSLDPRGASETQYFGPGTRLLVL.

The gene calls are TRBV2 and TRBJ2-7, with TRBD2 matching 10 bases. The CDR3 loop spans 19 amino acids. With V trimmed by 2 bases and J by 0 bases, 13 bases remained unmatched. The germline gives CDR1 SNHLY, CDR2 FYNNEI. DNA for the CDR3: TGTGCCAGCAGTGAATTCGGGCAGAGGGGACTAGCGTCCTCCTACGAGCAGTACGTC. Amino acids: CASSEFGQRGLASSYEQYV.

The chain joins TRBV20-1 to TRBJ2-5, with 11 bases aligning to TRBD2. V dropped 3 bases and J dropped 2; count of bases not matched to a gene: 8. The CDR3 totals 16 residues. Looked up from germline, CDR1 is DFQATT and CDR2 is SNEGSKA (reference sequence). The CDR3 is CSASPSGGTLQETQYF. The CDR3 DNA follows: TGCAGTGCTAGCCCTAGCGGGGGGACCCTTCAAGAGACCCAGTACTTC.

The table lists this clonotype with a few counts. The CDR3, as DNA: TGTGCCAGCAGTTTTCGTGGGAATTCACCCCTCCACTTT. This gives the protein CASSFRGNSPLHF. The chain has TRBV28 and TRBJ1-6, with D hard to call. V lost 3 bases, J lost 7 bases, and 7 bases lay in between. The CDR3 is made up of 13 amino acids. Germline lookup yields CDR1 MDHEN and CDR2 SYDVKM.

This clonotype was observed a handful of times. CDR3 sequence: CSASEGPWDTQYF. The CDR3, as DNA: TGCAGTGCTAGTGAGGGCCCGTGGGATACGCAGTATTTT. This chain connects TRBV20-1 to TRBJ2-3; weak D call: TRBD2 (5 bases). The ends were cut back, 3 bases at V and 6 bases at J, with 13 bases in the middle. Germline assignment: CDR1 DFQATT and CDR2 SNEGSKA (reference sequence). The CDR3 consists of 13 residues.

The chain recombines TRBV3-1 with TRBJ2-1; the match to TRBD2 covers 13 bases. Looked up from germline, CDR1 is LGHDT and CDR2 is YNNKEL (reference sequence). The CDR3 loop spans 15 amino acids. V was pared by 5 bases and J by 8 bases, with 6 bases of the junction left unmatched. CDR3 sequence: CASSSVGTSGDEQFF. In DNA form, the CDR3 reads TGTGCCAGCAGCTCGGTGGGGACTAGCGGGGATGAGCAGTTCTTC.

The chain couples TRBV6-5 to TRBJ2-2; 7 nucleotides agree with TRBD2. Germline trimming cut 6 bases from V and 3 bases from J; bases unmatched to any gene: 7. The CDR3 runs 15 residues. Per germline, CDR1 MNHEY and CDR2 SVGAGI. CDR3 in DNA: TGTGCCAGCAGGATCTGGGGGGGGGACACCGGGGAGCTGTTTTTT. Encoded protein: CASRIWGGDTGELFF.

The V call is TRBV2, the J call TRBJ1-5; D is ambiguous. Germline lookup yields CDR1 SNHLY and CDR2 FYNNEI. V shed 7 bases and J shed 2 bases, with 6 bases lying between them. The CDR3 is made up of 12 amino acids. The chain's CDR3 is CASKAGNQPQHF. The CDR3, as DNA: TGTGCCAGCAAGGCTGGCAATCAGCCCCAGCATTTT.

This sequence joins TRBV27 and TRBJ1-2; no reliable D call. V was pared by 2 bases and J by 4 bases, with 11 bases between. CDR1 is MNHEY, CDR2 SMNVEV, per germline (reference sequence). The CDR3 covers 14 residues. The CDR3 sequence is CASSLRVSGYGYTF. The CDR3 coding sequence is TGTGCCAGCAGTTTAAGGGTTTCGGGCTATGGCTACACCTTC.

The chain carries TRBV29-1 and TRBJ1-2, with D maybe TRBD1 (5 bases). V lost 3 bases and J lost 4, with 12 bases in between. This CDR3 spans 13 amino acids. Germline V lookup: CDR1 SQVTM, CDR2 ANQGSEA. Written as DNA, the CDR3 is TGCAGCGTTGAGCCGGGGGACGGCTATGGCTACACCTTC. Protein: CSVEPGDGYGYTF.

The chain uses TRBV24-1 and TRBJ2-1; 8 nucleotides align to TRBD1. After removal of 5 bases from V and 2 bases from J, the junction contained 4 bases not matched to a gene. Germline V gene sequence: CDR1 KGHDR, CDR2 SFDVKD. This CDR3 region has 15 residues. This CDR3 is CATSVLQGAYNEQFF. DNA of the CDR3: TGTGCCACCAGTGTTTTACAGGGGGCCTACAATGAGCAGTTCTTC.